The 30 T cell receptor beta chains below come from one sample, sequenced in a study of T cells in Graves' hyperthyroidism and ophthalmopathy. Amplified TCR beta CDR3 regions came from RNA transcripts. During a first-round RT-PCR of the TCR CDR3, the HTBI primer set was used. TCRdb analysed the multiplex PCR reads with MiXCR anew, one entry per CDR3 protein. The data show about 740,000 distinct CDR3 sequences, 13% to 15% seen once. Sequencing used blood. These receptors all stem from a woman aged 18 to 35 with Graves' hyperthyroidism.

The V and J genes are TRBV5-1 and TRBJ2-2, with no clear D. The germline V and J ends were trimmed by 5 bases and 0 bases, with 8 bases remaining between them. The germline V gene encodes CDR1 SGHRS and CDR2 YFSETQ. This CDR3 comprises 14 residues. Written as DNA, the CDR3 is TGCGCCAGCAGTTTCCGTTCGAACACCGGGGAGCTGTTTTTT. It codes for CASSFRSNTGELFF. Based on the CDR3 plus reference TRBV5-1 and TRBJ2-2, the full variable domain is KAGVTQTPRYLIKTRGQQVTLSCSPISGHRSVSWYQQTPGQGLQFLFEYFSETQRNKGNFPGRFSGRQFSNSRSEMNVSTLELGDSALYLCASSFRSNTGELFFGEGSRLTVL.

The CDR3 spells CASSESPGAASRLTQYF. CDR3 nucleotide sequence: TGTGCCAGCAGTGAATCCCCAGGGGCAGCCTCAAGGTTGACCCAGTACTTC. This chain joins TRBV25-1 and TRBJ2-5; a weak D match, TRBD1 (6 bases). CDR1 is MGHDK, CDR2 SYGVNS, per germline. This CDR3 region has 17 residues. V was clipped by 1 base and J by 7 bases, with 22 bases between them.

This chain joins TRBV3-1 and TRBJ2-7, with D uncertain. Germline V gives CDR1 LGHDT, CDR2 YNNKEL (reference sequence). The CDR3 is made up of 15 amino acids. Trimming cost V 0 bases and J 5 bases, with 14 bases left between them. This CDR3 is CASSQDRGSFDEQYF. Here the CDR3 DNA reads TGTGCCAGCAGCCAAGATCGCGGCAGCTTCGACGAGCAGTACTTC.

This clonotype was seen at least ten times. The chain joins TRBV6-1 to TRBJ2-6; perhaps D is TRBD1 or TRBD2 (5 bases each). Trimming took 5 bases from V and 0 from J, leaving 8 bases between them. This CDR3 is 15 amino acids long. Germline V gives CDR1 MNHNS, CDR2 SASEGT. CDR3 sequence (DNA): TGTGCCAGCAGTAAGGGGAGCTCTGGGGCCAACGTCCTGACTTTC. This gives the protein CASSKGSSGANVLTF.

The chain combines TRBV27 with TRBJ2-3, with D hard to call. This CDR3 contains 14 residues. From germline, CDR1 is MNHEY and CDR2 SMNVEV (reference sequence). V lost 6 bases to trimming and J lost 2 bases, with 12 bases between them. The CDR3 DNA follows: TGTGCCAGCAGACTCTACGGATACACAGATACGCAGTATTTT. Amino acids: CASRLYGYTDTQYF.

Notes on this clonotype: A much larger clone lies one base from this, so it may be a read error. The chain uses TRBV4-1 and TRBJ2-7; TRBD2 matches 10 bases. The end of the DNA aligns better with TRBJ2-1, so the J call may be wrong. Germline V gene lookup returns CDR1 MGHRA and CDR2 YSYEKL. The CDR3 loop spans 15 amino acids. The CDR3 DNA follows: TGCGCCAGCAGCCAAATACTAGCGGGAATTTACGAGCAGTTCTTC. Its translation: CASSQILAGIYEQFF.

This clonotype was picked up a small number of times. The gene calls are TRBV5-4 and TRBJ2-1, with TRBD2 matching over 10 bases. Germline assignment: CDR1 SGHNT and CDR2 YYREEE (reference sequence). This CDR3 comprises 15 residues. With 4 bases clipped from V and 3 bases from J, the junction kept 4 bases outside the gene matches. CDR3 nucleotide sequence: TGTGCCAGCAGCGGTAGCGGGAGGAACTACAATGAGCAGTTCTTC. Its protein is CASSGSGRNYNEQFF. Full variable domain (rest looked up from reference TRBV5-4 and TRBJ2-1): ETGVTQSPTHLIKTRGQQVTLRCSSQSGHNTVSWYQQALGQGPQFIFQYYREEENGRGNFPPRFSGLQFPNYSSELNVNALELDDSALYLCASSGSGRNYNEQFFGPGTRLTVL.

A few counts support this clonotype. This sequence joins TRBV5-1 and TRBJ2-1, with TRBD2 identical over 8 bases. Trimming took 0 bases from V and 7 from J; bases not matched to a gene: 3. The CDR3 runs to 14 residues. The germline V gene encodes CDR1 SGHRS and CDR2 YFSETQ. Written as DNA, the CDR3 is TGCGCCAGCAGCTTGGAACTAGCGGTAAATGAGCAGTTCTTC. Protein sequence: CASSLELAVNEQFF.

As DNA, the CDR3 is TGTGCCAGCAGCTCCCCCACCACATTGAACCAAGAGACCCAGTACTTC. Amino acid sequence: CASSSPTTLNQETQYF. This sequence joins TRBV7-9 and TRBJ2-5; D unclear. This CDR3 has 16 amino acids. Per germline, CDR1 SEHNR and CDR2 FQNEAQ (reference sequence). Trimming left V 4 bases short and J 0 bases short, with 15 bases between.

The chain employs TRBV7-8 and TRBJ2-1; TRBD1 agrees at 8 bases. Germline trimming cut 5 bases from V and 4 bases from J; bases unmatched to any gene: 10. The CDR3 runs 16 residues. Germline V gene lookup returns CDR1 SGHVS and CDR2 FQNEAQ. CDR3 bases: TGTGCCAGCAGCCAGGGGGCAGGGGGCGCGTACAATGAGCAGTTCTTC. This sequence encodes CASSQGAGGAYNEQFF.

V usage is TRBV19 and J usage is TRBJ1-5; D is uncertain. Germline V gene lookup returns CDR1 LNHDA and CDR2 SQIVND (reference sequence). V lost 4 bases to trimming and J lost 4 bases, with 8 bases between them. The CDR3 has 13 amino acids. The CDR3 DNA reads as TGTGCCAGTAGTAAGGACCCGAATCAGCCCCAGCATTTT. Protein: CASSKDPNQPQHF.

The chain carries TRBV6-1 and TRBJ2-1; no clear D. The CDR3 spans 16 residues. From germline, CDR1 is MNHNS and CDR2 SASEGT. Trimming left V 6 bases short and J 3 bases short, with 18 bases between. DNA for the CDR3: TGTGCCAGCAGCCGACTTTGGAAGTCCCTCTACAATGAGCAGTTCTTC. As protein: CASSRLWKSLYNEQFF.

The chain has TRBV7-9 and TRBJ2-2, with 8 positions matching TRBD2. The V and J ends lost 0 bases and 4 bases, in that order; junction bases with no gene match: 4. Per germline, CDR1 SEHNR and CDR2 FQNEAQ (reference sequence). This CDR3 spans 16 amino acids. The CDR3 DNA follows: TGTGCCAGCAGCTTAGCCCCTAGCGGGCCCACCGGGGAGCTGTTTTTT. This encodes CASSLAPSGPTGELFF.

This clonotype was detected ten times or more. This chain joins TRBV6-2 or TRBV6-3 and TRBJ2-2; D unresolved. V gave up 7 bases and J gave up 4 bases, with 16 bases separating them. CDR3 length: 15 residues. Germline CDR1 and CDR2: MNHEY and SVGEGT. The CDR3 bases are TGTGCCAGCATAGGAGTCCAAGCTAGCACCGGGGAGCTGTTTTTT. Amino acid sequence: CASIGVQASTGELFF.

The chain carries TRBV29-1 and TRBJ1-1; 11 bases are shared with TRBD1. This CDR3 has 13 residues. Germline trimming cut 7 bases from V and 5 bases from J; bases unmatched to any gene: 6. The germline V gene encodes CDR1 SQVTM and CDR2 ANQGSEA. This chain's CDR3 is CSGTGGESTEAFF. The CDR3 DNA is TGCAGCGGGACAGGGGGCGAGAGTACTGAAGCTTTCTTT.

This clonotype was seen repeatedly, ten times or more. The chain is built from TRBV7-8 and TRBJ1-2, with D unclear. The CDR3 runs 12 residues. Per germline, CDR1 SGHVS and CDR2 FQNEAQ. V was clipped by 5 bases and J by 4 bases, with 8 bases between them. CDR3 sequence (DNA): TGTGCCAGCAGCGAAGACACCTATGGCTACACCTTC. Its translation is CASSEDTYGYTF. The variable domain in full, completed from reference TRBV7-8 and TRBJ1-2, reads GAGVSQSPRYKVAKRGQDVALRCDPISGHVSLFWYQQALGQGPEFLTYFQNEAQLDKSGLPSDRFFAERPEGSVSTLKIQRTQQEDSAVYLCASSEDTYGYTFGSGTRLTVV.

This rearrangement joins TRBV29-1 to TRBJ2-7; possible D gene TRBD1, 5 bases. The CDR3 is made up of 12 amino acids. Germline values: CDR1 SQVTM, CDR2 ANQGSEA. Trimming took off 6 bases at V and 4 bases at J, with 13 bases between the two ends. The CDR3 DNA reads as TGCAGCGTCACAATCGGACAATACGAGCAGTACTTC. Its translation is CSVTIGQYEQYF.

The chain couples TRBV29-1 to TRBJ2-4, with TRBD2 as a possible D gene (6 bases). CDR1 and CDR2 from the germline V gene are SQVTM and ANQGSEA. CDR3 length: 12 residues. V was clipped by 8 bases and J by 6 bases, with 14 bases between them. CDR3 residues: CSRRGDLNIQYF. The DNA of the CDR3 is TGCAGCCGGAGGGGCGATCTAAACATTCAGTACTTC.

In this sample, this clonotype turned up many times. CDR3 sequence reads: CASSSGLTPEAFF. CDR3 nucleotide sequence: TGTGCCAGCAGCTCGGGCCTCACCCCTGAAGCTTTCTTT. J is TRBJ1-1 and V is TRBV7-9; D gene uncertain. Germline CDR1 SEHNR, CDR2 FQNEAQ (reference sequence). This CDR3 comprises 13 residues. Trimming left V 4 bases short and J 6 bases short, with 12 bases between.

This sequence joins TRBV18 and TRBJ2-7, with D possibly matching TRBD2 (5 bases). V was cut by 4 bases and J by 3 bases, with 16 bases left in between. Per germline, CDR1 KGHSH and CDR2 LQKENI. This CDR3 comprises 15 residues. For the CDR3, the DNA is TGTGCCAGCTCACACCGGGGTGGCAGAGACTACGAGCAGTACTTC. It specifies CASSHRGGRDYEQYF.

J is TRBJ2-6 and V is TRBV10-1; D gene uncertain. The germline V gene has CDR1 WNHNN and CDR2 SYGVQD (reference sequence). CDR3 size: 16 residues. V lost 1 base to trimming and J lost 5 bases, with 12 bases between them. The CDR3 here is CASSEFSSPRANVLTF. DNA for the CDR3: TGCGCCAGCAGTGAGTTTTCCTCCCCTCGGGCCAACGTCCTGACTTTC.

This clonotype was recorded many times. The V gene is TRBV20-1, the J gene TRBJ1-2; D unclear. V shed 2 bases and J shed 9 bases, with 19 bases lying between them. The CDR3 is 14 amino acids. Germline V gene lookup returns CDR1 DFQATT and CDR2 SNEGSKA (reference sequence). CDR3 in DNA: TGCAGTGCTAGAATCTTCATAGGCCCACGCAGCTACACCTTC. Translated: CSARIFIGPRSYTF.

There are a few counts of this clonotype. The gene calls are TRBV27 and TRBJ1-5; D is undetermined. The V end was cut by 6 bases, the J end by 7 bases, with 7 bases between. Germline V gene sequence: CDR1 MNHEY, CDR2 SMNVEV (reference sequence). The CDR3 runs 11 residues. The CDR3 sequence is CASRLEQPQHF. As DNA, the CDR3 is TGTGCCAGCAGGCTAGAGCAGCCCCAGCATTTT.

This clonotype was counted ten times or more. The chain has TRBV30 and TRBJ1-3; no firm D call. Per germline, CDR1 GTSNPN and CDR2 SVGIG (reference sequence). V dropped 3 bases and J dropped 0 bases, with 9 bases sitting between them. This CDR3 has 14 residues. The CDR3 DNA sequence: TGTGCCTGGAGCCCACCGGGCTCTGGAAACACCATATATTTT. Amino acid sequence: CAWSPPGSGNTIYF.

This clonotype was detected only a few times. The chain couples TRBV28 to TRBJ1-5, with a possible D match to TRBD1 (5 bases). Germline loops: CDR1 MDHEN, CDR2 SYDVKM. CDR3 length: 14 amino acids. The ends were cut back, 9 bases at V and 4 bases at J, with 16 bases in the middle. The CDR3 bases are TGTGCCAGTGTTCTGGGACGGGCGAATCAGCCCCAGCATTTT. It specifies CASVLGRANQPQHF.

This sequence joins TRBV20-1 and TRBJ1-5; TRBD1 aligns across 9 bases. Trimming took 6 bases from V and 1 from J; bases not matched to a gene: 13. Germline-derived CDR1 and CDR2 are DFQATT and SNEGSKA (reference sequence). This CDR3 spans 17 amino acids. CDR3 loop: CSAPNYRDRVSNQPQHF. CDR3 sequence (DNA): TGCAGTGCCCCGAACTACAGGGACAGGGTGAGCAATCAGCCCCAGCATTTT.

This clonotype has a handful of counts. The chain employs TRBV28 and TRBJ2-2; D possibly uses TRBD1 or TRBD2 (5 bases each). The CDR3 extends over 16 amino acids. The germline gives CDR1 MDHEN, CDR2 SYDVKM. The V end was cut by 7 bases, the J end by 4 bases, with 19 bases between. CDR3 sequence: CASTQPDYQGTGELFF. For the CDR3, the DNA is TGTGCCAGCACCCAACCCGACTACCAGGGCACCGGGGAGCTGTTTTTT.

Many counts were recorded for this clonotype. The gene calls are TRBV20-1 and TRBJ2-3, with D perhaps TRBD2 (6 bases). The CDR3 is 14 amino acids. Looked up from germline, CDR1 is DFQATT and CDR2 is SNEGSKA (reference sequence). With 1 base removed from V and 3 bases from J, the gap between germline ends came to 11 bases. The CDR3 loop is CSARGGMSTDTQYF. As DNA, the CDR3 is TGCAGTGCTAGAGGCGGGATGTCGACAGATACGCAGTATTTT.

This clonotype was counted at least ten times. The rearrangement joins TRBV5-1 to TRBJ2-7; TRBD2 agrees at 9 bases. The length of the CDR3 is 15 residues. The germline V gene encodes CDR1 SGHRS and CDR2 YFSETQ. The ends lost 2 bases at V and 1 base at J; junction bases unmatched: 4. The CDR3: CASSFSGRESYEQYF. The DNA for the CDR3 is TGCGCCAGCAGCTTTAGCGGGAGAGAATCCTACGAGCAGTACTTC.

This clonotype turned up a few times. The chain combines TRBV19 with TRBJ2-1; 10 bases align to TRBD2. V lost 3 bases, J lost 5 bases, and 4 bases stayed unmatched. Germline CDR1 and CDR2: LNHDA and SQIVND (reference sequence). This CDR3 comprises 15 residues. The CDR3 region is CASSITSGENNEQFF. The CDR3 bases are TGTGCCAGTAGTATCACTAGCGGGGAGAACAATGAGCAGTTCTTC. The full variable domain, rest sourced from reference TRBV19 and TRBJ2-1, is DGGITQSPKYLFRKEGQNVTLSCEQNLNHDAMYWYRQDPGQGLRLIYYSQIVNDFQKGDIAEGYSVSREKKESFPLTVTSAQKNPTAFYLCASSITSGENNEQFFGPGTRLTVL.